This T cell receptor (beta chain) was sequenced for a study of cytomegalovirus exposure and HLA in healthy donors. J was trimmed by 0 bases and V by 4 bases; bases with no gene match: 5. The CDR3 has 15 amino acids. The germline gives CDR1 SGHRS, CDR2 YFSETQ. PCR used 60 Vbeta primers and 13 Jbeta primers. Sequencing was performed with immunoSEQ multiplex PCR; in TCRdb, only in-frame clones are kept and a portion is missing. The data show around 200,000 clones, 70% to 85% seen once. The TCR sequence derives from a woman in her forties in good health and CMV-seronegative. This rearrangement joins TRBV5-1 to TRBJ2-3, with 7 bases aligning to TRBD1. Sequenced sample: PBMCs. CDR3 sequence: CASSPGTASTDTQYF. The CDR3, as DNA: TGCGCCAGCAGCCCCGGGACAGCTAGCACAGATACGCAGTATTTT.